The 3 T cell receptor beta chains listed next were all sequenced from one sample in a study of early T cells in non-severe SARS-CoV-2 infection (dated by TCRdb to the early 2020s). Library generation was performed with 5' RACE. Data came from a NextSeq 500. TCRdb's own reprocessing of the public reads used fastp at Q25 and MiXCR and kept productive beta chains. Here each entry gathers all rows of one CDR3 protein and keeps the most common genes and DNA. This sample gives 100,000 to 140,000 distinct CDR3 sequences in total; around 10% of them show up just once. About 8% of the sample is in the top ten clones. Sequencing used whole blood. The origin of the receptors is an adult who was a healthcare worker with PCR-confirmed SARS-CoV-2 infection or an uninfected control (not recorded which).

There are many counts of this clonotype. The chain couples TRBV7-2 to TRBJ2-5; D may be TRBD1 or TRBD2 (6 bases each). The CDR3 is 15 residues long. Germline V gives CDR1 SGHTA, CDR2 FQGNSA. V was trimmed by 2 bases and J by 4 bases, leaving 14 bases between them. The CDR3 DNA reads TGTGCCAGCAGCTTAAACGGGGGCGGCAGAGAGACCCAGTACTTC. It translates to CASSLNGGGRETQYF.

This clonotype has more than one count but fewer than ten. Possible read error: a much larger clone is one base away. V and J are TRBV7-2 and TRBJ2-1, with TRBD2 identical over 7 bases. The CDR3 has 14 residues. Trimming cost V 5 bases and J 8 bases; bases outside gene matches: 9. Germline V CDR1 and CDR2: SGHTA, FQGNSA. The CDR3 sequence is CASSGEGGPDEQFF. The CDR3 nucleotides read TGTGCCAGCAGCGGGGAGGGAGGGCCCGATGAGCAGTTCTTC.

This sequence joins TRBV7-9 and TRBJ2-6; TRBD2 might be the D (5 bases). The CDR3 has 13 residues. V shed 4 bases and J shed 4 bases, with 5 bases lying between them. Germline loops: CDR1 SEHNR, CDR2 FQNEAQ (reference sequence). The CDR3 DNA follows: TGTGCCAGCAGCTCGGGAGGGGCCAACGTCCTGACTTTC. Translated: CASSSGGANVLTF. Full variable domain (rest looked up from reference TRBV7-9 and TRBJ2-6): DTGVSQNPRHKITKRGQNVTFRCDPISEHNRLYWYRQTLGQGPEFLTYFQNEAQLEKSRLLSDRFSAERPKGSFSTLEIQRTEQGDSAMYLCASSSGGANVLTFGAGSRLTVL.